The 25 T cell receptor beta chains below all came from one sample that was sequenced in a study of blood T cell repertoires in COVID-19. Assay: immunoSEQ multiplex PCR; the TCRdb copy retains only in-frame clones and omits some. The sample gives roughly 100,000 clones, roughly four fifths of which show up once; about 3.6% is in the top ten. The specimen sequenced was peripheral blood. Every receptor here comes from a woman of 80 years or more with active or convalescent COVID-19.

This chain links TRBV27 with TRBJ2-2; no clear D gene. V lost 4 bases and J 1 base, leaving 10 bases between the germline ends. CDR3 size: 15 residues. Germline CDR1 reads MNHEY; CDR2 reads SMNVEV (reference sequence). The CDR3 is CASSYLAGNTGELFF. CDR3 sequence (DNA): TGTGCCAGCAGTTATTTAGCCGGGAACACCGGGGAGCTGTTTTTT.

The gene calls are TRBV6-5 and TRBJ2-1; 7 bases are shared with TRBD1. J was trimmed by 4 bases and V by 8 bases; bases with no gene match: 8. The CDR3 sequence is 14 residues long. Germline V CDR1 and CDR2: MNHEY, SVGAGI. DNA of the CDR3: TGTGCCAGCCAAGGGGGCGGTCTTTACAATGAGCAGTTCTTC. Translated, it gives CASQGGGLYNEQFF.

This clone was seen more than once but under ten times. The DNA for the CDR3 is TGTGCCAGCAGCCTAACGGGGTCCCCTGAAGCTTTCTTT. Its protein product is CASSLTGSPEAFF. The chain employs TRBV11-2 and TRBJ1-1; D remains unclear. V was shortened by 5 bases and J by 6 bases, with 13 bases between the two germline ends. This CDR3 spans 13 amino acids. CDR1 is SGHAT, CDR2 FQNNGV, per germline.

The chain has TRBV11-3 and TRBJ2-2, with TRBD1 matching 9 bases. V gave up 5 bases and J gave up 7 bases; unmatched junction bases: 8. The CDR3 covers 15 residues. Germline CDR1 is SGHNT and CDR2 is YENEEA. DNA of the CDR3: TGTGCCAGCAGCGCAGACAGGGGGTCGGACGGGGAGCTGTTTTTT. Its translation: CASSADRGSDGELFF.

The sample holds a few counts of this clone. The CDR3, as DNA: TGTGCCAGTAGTATATATGCGGGACTAGCGGGCGACATTCAGTACTTC. As protein: CASSIYAGLAGDIQYF. The chain combines TRBV19 with TRBJ2-4; 12 positions match TRBD2. The CDR3 covers 16 residues. Unmatched junction bases numbered 7, after V lost 2 bases and J lost 8 bases. Germline V gives CDR1 LNHDA, CDR2 SQIVND (reference sequence).

This clone appeared a single time. The chain joins TRBV20-1 to TRBJ1-2; D might be TRBD1 (6 bases). The V end lost 3 bases, the J end lost 3 bases, and 29 bases lay between the germline ends. Per the germline V gene, CDR1 is DFQATT and CDR2 is SNEGSKA (reference sequence). The CDR3 length is 19 residues. This CDR3 is CSASTGEGQQGLIYYGYTF. The CDR3 region has the DNA TGCAGTGCTAGTACTGGTGAAGGACAGCAAGGGCTCATATACTATGGCTACACCTTC.

This clone turned up a few times. V gene TRBV2 combines with J gene TRBJ2-7, with D tentatively TRBD1 (5 bases). Trimming left V 7 bases short and J 4 bases short, with 20 bases between. This CDR3 spans 15 amino acids. Germline V gene lookup returns CDR1 SNHLY and CDR2 FYNNEI. The CDR3, as DNA: TGTGCCAGCAAAAGGTCAGGGTGGGGTCCATACGAGCAGTACTTC. Its protein product is CASKRSGWGPYEQYF.

In its sample, this clone was seen a few times. V gene TRBV5-1 combines with J gene TRBJ1-5; no firm D call. V shed 1 base and J shed 7 bases, with 15 bases lying between them. Germline CDR1 is SGHRS and CDR2 is YFSETQ. The CDR3 spans 15 residues. CDR3 sequence (DNA): TGCGCCAGCAGCTTGAAGGAACCAAGAGGGCAGCCCCAGCATTTT. It is translated as CASSLKEPRGQPQHF.

The rearrangement uses TRBV29-1 and TRBJ1-1; TRBD1 might be the D (5 bases). The CDR3 covers 14 residues. Germline V gene lookup returns CDR1 SQVTM and CDR2 ANQGSEA. Trimming removed 4 bases at V and 1 base at J, with 13 bases between. The CDR3: CSVVLAGKNTEAFF. CDR3 in DNA: TGCAGCGTTGTATTGGCAGGGAAGAACACTGAAGCTTTCTTT.

With regard to this clone: Other DNA sequences in the sample encode the same CDR3. The chain carries TRBV9 and TRBJ1-6; TRBD1 matches at 7 bases. Germline V CDR1 and CDR2: SGDLS, YYNGEE. The CDR3 contains 15 residues. Losses at the gene ends were 0 bases for V and 7 bases for J; bases not matched to a gene: 4. As DNA, the CDR3 is TGTGCCAGCAGCGTAGAGGGCAGGGGGAATTCACCCCTCCACTTT. Protein: CASSVEGRGNSPLHF.

The chain carries TRBV9 and TRBJ2-1; D is unresolved. This CDR3 has 15 amino acids. V lost 2 bases to trimming and J lost 2 bases, with 11 bases between them. The germline V gene encodes CDR1 SGDLS and CDR2 YYNGEE. The CDR3 loop reads CASSVELSTYNEQFF. Here the CDR3 DNA reads TGTGCCAGCAGCGTGGAGTTGAGCACCTACAATGAGCAGTTCTTC.

The chain joins TRBV29-1 to TRBJ2-5; D uncertain. CDR1 SQVTM and CDR2 ANQGSEA come from the germline V gene. Trimming removed 4 bases from V and 2 bases from J, with 14 bases in between. This CDR3 comprises 14 residues. The CDR3 DNA is TGCAGCGTTGGGGCCGAAACCTTTCAAGAGACCCAGTACTTC. Amino acid sequence: CSVGAETFQETQYF.

V is TRBV19 and J is TRBJ1-2; unclear D gene. V lost 6 bases to trimming and J lost 8 bases, with 13 bases between them. The CDR3 contains 12 residues. CDR1 is LNHDA, CDR2 SQIVND, per germline (reference sequence). CDR3 protein: CASRAGLNGYTF. In nucleotides, the CDR3 is TGTGCCAGTAGGGCGGGTTTGAACGGCTACACCTTC.

The rearrangement uses TRBV19 and TRBJ1-6, with D perhaps TRBD1 (6 bases). Trimming took off 6 bases at V and 10 bases at J, with 16 bases between the two ends. This CDR3 has 14 amino acids. Germline V CDR1 and CDR2: LNHDA, SQIVND (reference sequence). In DNA form, the CDR3 reads TGTGCCAGTAGCCGGGCAGGGGTAGGATCACCCCTCCACTTT. Its protein product is CASSRAGVGSPLHF.

The rearrangement links TRBV11-2 to TRBJ1-2; D gene ambiguous. Per the germline V gene, CDR1 is SGHAT and CDR2 is FQNNGV. V was shortened by 5 bases and J by 8 bases, with 18 bases between the two germline ends. This CDR3 region has 14 residues. The CDR3 loop is CASSPSGEVKGYTF. CDR3 coding DNA: TGTGCCAGCAGCCCCAGTGGGGAGGTGAAGGGCTACACCTTC. Complete variable domain (other parts from reference TRBV11-2 and TRBJ1-2): EAGVAQSPRYKIIEKRQSVAFWCNPISGHATLYWYQQILGQGPKLLIQFQNNGVVDDSQLPKDRFSAERLKGVDSTLKIQPAKLEDSAVYLCASSPSGEVKGYTFGSGTRLTVV.

This chain uses TRBV4-2 with TRBJ2-5; D possibly corresponds to TRBD1 (5 bases). This CDR3 is 13 amino acids long. Germline V gene lookup returns CDR1 LGHNA and CDR2 YNFKEQ. The V gene lost 5 bases and the J gene lost 5 bases, with 12 bases spanning the gap. The CDR3 DNA reads TGTGCCAGCAGCTATCCAGGGTGGGAGACCCAGTACTTC. It translates to CASSYPGWETQYF.

The rearrangement joins TRBV15 to TRBJ1-2, with D uncertain. The CDR3 covers 12 residues. With 0 bases removed from V and 4 bases from J, the gap between germline ends came to 3 bases. Germline CDR1 LNHNV, CDR2 YYDKDF (reference sequence). CDR3 residues: CATSREAYGYTF. The CDR3 nucleotides read TGTGCCACCAGCAGAGAAGCCTATGGCTACACCTTC.

The chain couples TRBV7-9 to TRBJ1-5, with D tentatively TRBD1 (5 bases). There are 19 residues in the CDR3. V was pared by 1 base and J by 1 base, with 20 bases between. CDR1 SEHNR and CDR2 FQNEAQ come from the germline V gene (reference sequence). The CDR3 nucleotides read TGTGCCAGCAGCTTAGACGCGGGACTATCAAGGCAGAGCAATCAGCCCCAGCATTTT. Residues: CASSLDAGLSRQSNQPQHF.

This chain links TRBV5-5 with TRBJ2-7; 10 positions match TRBD1. V gave up 4 bases and J gave up 9 bases; unmatched junction bases: 10. Germline V gene data show CDR1 as SGHKS and CDR2 as YYEKEE (reference sequence). The CDR3 is 14 residues long. CDR3 nucleotide sequence: TGTGCCAGCAGCGACGGGACAGGGGTAGGTCGGCAGTACTTC. Translation: CASSDGTGVGRQYF.

The V and J genes are TRBV19 and TRBJ2-3; 8 bases match TRBD1. Trimming removed 3 bases from V and 1 base from J; junction bases left unmatched: 3. CDR1 is LNHDA, CDR2 SQIVND, per germline (reference sequence). The CDR3 is 15 amino acids. The DNA of the CDR3 is TGTGCCAGTAGTATTGGGGGACAGGGCACAGATACGCAGTATTTT. Amino acid sequence: CASSIGGQGTDTQYF.

The chain combines TRBV24-1 with TRBJ2-4; 8 bases are a match to TRBD2. Per the germline V gene, CDR1 is KGHDR and CDR2 is SFDVKD. The CDR3 runs 17 residues. The ends lost 3 bases at V and 1 base at J; junction bases unmatched: 7. DNA for the CDR3: TGTGCCACCAGTGATCACAGCGGGAGTGGTGCCAAAAACATTCAGTACTTC. Its translation is CATSDHSGSGAKNIQYF.

The chain joins TRBV28 to TRBJ2-6, with 8 bases matching TRBD1. The germline V gene encodes CDR1 MDHEN and CDR2 SYDVKM. The CDR3 loop spans 17 amino acids. Germline trimming cut 6 bases from V and 4 bases from J; bases unmatched to any gene: 11. CDR3 coding DNA: TGTGCCAGCAGCGCACGACAGGGGAAGGTGGGGGCCAACGTCCTGACTTTC. Its protein is CASSARQGKVGANVLTF.

The V call is TRBV5-1, the J call TRBJ1-5; D uncertain. In germline, CDR1 is SGHRS, CDR2 YFSETQ. CDR3 length equals 14 residues. The ends were cut back, 0 bases at V and 4 bases at J, with 8 bases in the middle. The CDR3 loop is CASSLVAENQPQHF. CDR3 DNA sequence: TGCGCCAGCAGCTTGGTGGCAGAAAATCAGCCCCAGCATTTT.

The rearrangement uses TRBV5-1 and TRBJ1-4; tentatively, D is TRBD1 (5 bases). The length of the CDR3 is 15 residues. The ends were cut back, 1 base at V and 9 bases at J, with 16 bases in the middle. Looked up from germline, CDR1 is SGHRS and CDR2 is YFSETQ. CDR3 region: CASSLTQGSVKKLFF. CDR3 DNA sequence: TGCGCCAGCAGCTTGACTCAGGGAAGCGTAAAAAAACTGTTTTTT. Full variable domain (missing parts from reference TRBV5-1 and TRBJ1-4): KAGVTQTPRYLIKTRGQQVTLSCSPISGHRSVSWYQQTPGQGLQFLFEYFSETQRNKGNFPGRFSGRQFSNSRSEMNVSTLELGDSALYLCASSLTQGSVKKLFFGSGTQLSVL.

J is TRBJ2-7 and V is TRBV13; 11 bases fit TRBD1. Germline CDR1 is PRHDT and CDR2 is FYEKMQ (reference sequence). With 3 bases clipped from V and 4 bases from J, the junction kept 8 bases outside the gene matches. The CDR3 spans 16 residues. In DNA form, the CDR3 reads TGTGCCAGCAGCTTTGGGGGACAGGGGGTACTATACGAGCAGTACTTC. Translation: CASSFGGQGVLYEQYF.